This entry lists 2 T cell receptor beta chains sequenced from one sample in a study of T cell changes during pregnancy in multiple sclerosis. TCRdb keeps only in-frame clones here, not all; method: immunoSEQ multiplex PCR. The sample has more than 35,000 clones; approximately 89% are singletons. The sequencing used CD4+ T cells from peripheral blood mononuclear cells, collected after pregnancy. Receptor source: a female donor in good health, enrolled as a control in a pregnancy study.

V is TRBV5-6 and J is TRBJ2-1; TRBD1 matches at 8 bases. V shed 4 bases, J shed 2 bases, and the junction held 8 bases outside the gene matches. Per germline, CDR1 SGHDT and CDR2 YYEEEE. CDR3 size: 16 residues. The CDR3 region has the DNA TGTGCCAGCAGCGTTGTCAGGGGGCGGCCCTACAATGAGCAGTTCTTC. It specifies CASSVVRGRPYNEQFF.

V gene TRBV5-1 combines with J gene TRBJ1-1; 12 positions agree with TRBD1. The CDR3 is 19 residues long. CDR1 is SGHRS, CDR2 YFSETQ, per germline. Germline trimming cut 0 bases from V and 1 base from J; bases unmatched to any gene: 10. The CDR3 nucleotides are TGCGCCAGCAGCTTGGACCCGGGACAGGGGGCATATTGGAACACTGAAGCTTTCTTT. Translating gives CASSLDPGQGAYWNTEAFF.